This T cell receptor beta chain was recovered during a study of CD8+ T cells in alopecia areata. About the research overall: It was 6 to 18 months of tofacitinib, and then there were 6 months off drug. Scoring of treated patients' severity used the percentage of affected scalp area.

Study-wide results and caveats: Higher clonality than in normal scalp was seen in lesional scalp, especially alopecia totalis/universalis. The study found tofacitinib significantly decreased scalp clonality and expanded CD8+ clones among the top 100.

V lost 1 base and J 6 bases, leaving 13 bases between the germline ends. The CDR3 loop spans 15 amino acids. Germline loops: CDR1 MGHRA, CDR2 YSYEKL. This clone has just one count. The antigen remains unidentified. Following extraction, RNA underwent reverse transcription to cDNA, which served as the sequencing template. This table comes from immunoSEQ multiplex PCR, and its TCRdb copy is limited to in-frame clones, with some not included. The sample contains roughly 200,000 clones, more than 30% of which appear only once. Treatment denoted: oral pan-JAK inhibitor, 5-10 mg twice daily. This chain connects TRBV4-1 to TRBJ2-1; a weak D match, TRBD1 (5 bases). The sequence was obtained from a human donor with alopecia areata. Sequenced material: CD4+ T cells sorted from blood, taken around week 34, from a patient treated with tofacitinib. CDR3 sequence: CASSQVVFQGNEQFF. The CDR3 DNA follows: TGCGCCAGCAGCCAAGTCGTTTTCCAGGGCAATGAGCAGTTCTTC.